The rows below give T cell receptor beta chains drawn from one sample of a study of T cell repertoires in cytomegalovirus infection. TCRdb fed the reads into MiXCR, producing one record per CDR3 protein. The sample contains some 180,000 distinct CDR3 sequences, roughly 9.8% of which appear only once. The sample was PBMCs. The receptors shown here come from a human donor in good health (CMV status not recorded). Some clones in this sample may be carry-over from other donors' samples. Both conserved end residues are part of each CDR3. The D gene is left open where the match is weak. Size is stated for part of the rows, as once, few or many counts, or as a class when the clone is expanded.

TRBV6-2/TRBV6-3	TRBJ2-7	TRBD1	many	TGTGCCAGCGGGGGGACAGGGAGATTCTACGAGCAGTACTTC	CASGGTGRFYEQYF
TRBV6-8	TRBJ1-6	TRBD1	few	TGTGCCAGTCGGACAGGGGTGGGCAATTCACCCCTCCACTTT	CASRTGVGNSPLHF
TRBV12-3/TRBV12-4	TRBJ1-1	TRBD1	-	TGTGCCAGCAGTCTGCCGGGACAGGGAGTGAATGAAGCTTTCTTT	CASSLPGQGVNEAFF
TRBV6-2/TRBV6-3	TRBJ2-3	TRBD2	few	TGTGCCAGCAGTAGCGGGAGGGCCACAGATACGCAGTATTTT	CASSSGRATDTQYF
TRBV6-2/TRBV6-3	TRBJ2-7	-	few	TGTGCCAGCAGTTACTCGAACTACGAGCAGTACTTC	CASSYSNYEQYF
TRBV24-1	TRBJ2-1	-	many	TGTGCCACCGGGAGGGGGGCGGGGAATGAGCAGTTCTTC	CATGRGAGNEQFF
TRBV5-1	TRBJ2-3	-	few	TGCGCCAGCAGCGCACCGGGGCCCACAGATACGCAGTATTTT	CASSAPGPTDTQYF
TRBV7-2	TRBJ1-4	-	many	TGTGCCAGCAGCCCCTCCCGGGAAAAACTGTTTTTT	CASSPSREKLFF
TRBV6-2/TRBV6-3	TRBJ2-1	-	many	TGTGCCAGCAGAAGGGCAGGACTCTTAGATGAGCAGTTCTTC	CASRRAGLLDEQFF
TRBV28	TRBJ2-6	-	-	TGTGCCAGCAGTTTAAGGCAGGGTTCTCTCTCTGGGGCCAACGTCCTGACTTTC	CASSLRQGSLSGANVLTF
TRBV20-1	TRBJ1-5	-	few	TGCAGTGCCTTACGAGTAGTGGGGAGTGGGACGGGCAATCAGCCCCAGCATTTT	CSALRVVGSGTGNQPQHF
TRBV15	TRBJ2-1	-	-	TGTGCCACCAGCAGAGATAGACTGAACAATGAGCAGTTCTTC	CATSRDRLNNEQFF
TRBV29-1	TRBJ1-2	-	-	TGCAGCGTTGGGGGGGGTAGCAACTATGGCTACACCTTC	CSVGGGSNYGYTF
TRBV18	TRBJ2-7	TRBD1	few	TGTGCCAGCTCATTCCGGGACAGTTCCGAGCAGTACTTC	CASSFRDSSEQYF
TRBV7-3	TRBJ1-1	TRBD1	-	TGTGCCAGCAGCGGGGGACAGGGGCCCACGGCTTGGAACACTGAAGCTTTCTTT	CASSGGQGPTAWNTEAFF
TRBV7-2	TRBJ2-6	-	many	TGTGCCAGCAGCACGGGTCCCTCCTCTGGGGCCAACGTCCTGACTTTC	CASSTGPSSGANVLTF
TRBV11-2	TRBJ2-1	-	many	TGTGCCAGCAGCCGGGGGTCTTCCTCCTACAATGAGCAGTTCTTC	CASSRGSSSYNEQFF
TRBV5-4	TRBJ2-7	TRBD1	many	TGTGCCAGCAGCTTGGGGACAGGGGGCAGCGACGAGCAGTACTTC	CASSLGTGGSDEQYF
TRBV3-1	TRBJ2-2	TRBD2	-	TGTGCCAGCAGGGCTAGCGGCGACACCGGGGAGCTGTTTTTT	CASRASGDTGELFF
TRBV7-2	TRBJ2-5	-	few	TGTGCCAGCAGGATATTACAGGGGGGGCGGGAGGTCCAAGAGACCCAGTACTTC	CASRILQGGREVQETQYF
TRBV6-5	TRBJ2-6	-	many	TGTGCCAGCAGTTACTTATTGTCTGGGGCCAACGTCCTGACTTTC	CASSYLLSGANVLTF
TRBV7-8	TRBJ2-3	TRBD1	many	TGTGCCAGCAGCTTCACAGGGGCTAGCACAGATACGCAGTATTTT	CASSFTGASTDTQYF
TRBV29-1	TRBJ2-2	TRBD1	few	TGCAGCGCCCGAACAGGGGGCGACGGGGAGCTGTTTTTT	CSARTGGDGELFF
TRBV7-2	TRBJ2-1	TRBD2	many	TGTGCCAGCAGTAAAGGACTAGCAACGTGGGGCTCCTACAATGAGCAGTTCTTC	CASSKGLATWGSYNEQFF
TRBV28	TRBJ1-5	-	-	TGTGCCAGCATTACAGGGTTGGGTCAGCCCCAGCATTTT	CASITGLGQPQHF
TRBV7-9	TRBJ1-5	-	-	TGTGCCAGCAGCCGAGCAGGGGTGGGCAATCAGCCCCAGCATTTT	CASSRAGVGNQPQHF
TRBV12-3/TRBV12-4	TRBJ2-3	TRBD2	few	TGTGCCAGCAGTTTAGTTACTCCGGGACTAGCCACAGATACGCAGTATTTT	CASSLVTPGLATDTQYF
TRBV28	TRBJ2-3	TRBD2	-	TGTGCCAGCAGTGGGACTAGCGGGAGGACAGATACGCAGTATTTT	CASSGTSGRTDTQYF
TRBV15	TRBJ1-5	-	many	TGTGCCACCAGCAGAGTGAAAGGTTATAGCAATCAGCCCCAGCATTTT	CATSRVKGYSNQPQHF
TRBV6-1	TRBJ2-4	TRBD1	many	TGTGCCAGCAGTTGGACAGGTGGGAACATTCAGTACTTC	CASSWTGGNIQYF
TRBV28	TRBJ1-2	-	many	TGTGCCAGCAGAGTACAGGGCGGCCTACATGGCTACACCTTC	CASRVQGGLHGYTF
TRBV7-9	TRBJ2-7	TRBD1	few	TGTGCCAGCAGCCACCCCGCCAGCCTGAAGACAGGGGGGTACGAGCAGTACTTC	CASSHPASLKTGGYEQYF
TRBV12-3/TRBV12-4	TRBJ1-1	-	-	TGTGCCAGCAGTTTAGCGGCCAGGGCGGACACTGAAGCTTTCTTT	CASSLAARADTEAFF
TRBV28	TRBJ2-5	-	-	TGTGCCAGCAGTTTGTCCGGACGTGGGACCCAGTACTTC	CASSLSGRGTQYF
TRBV7-2	TRBJ1-1	-	medium-sized	TGTGCCAGCAGCTTACAAGCAGGGGACACTGAAGCTTTCTTT	CASSLQAGDTEAFF
TRBV28	TRBJ1-1	-	many	TGTGCCAGCAGTTTCAAAGGGTTATCGACTGAAGCTTTCTTT	CASSFKGLSTEAFF
TRBV11-2	TRBJ2-7	-	many	TGTGCCAGCAGCCCCCTCCCCGGGACGGAATACGAGCAGTACTTC	CASSPLPGTEYEQYF
TRBV7-2	TRBJ1-3	TRBD1	many	TGTGCCAGCAGCTTACCATTTGGAAGACAGGGTGGAAACACCATATATTTT	CASSLPFGRQGGNTIYF
TRBV29-1	TRBJ2-5	TRBD1	few	TGCAGCGTTGAAAACACAGGGGCTTCAGAGACCCAGTACTTC	CSVENTGASETQYF
TRBV5-1	TRBJ1-1	-	-	TGCGCCAGCCAGGGCGAAATGAACACTGAAGCTTTCTTT	CASQGEMNTEAFF
TRBV29-1	TRBJ2-1	-	few	TGCAGCGTTGAACTAGCAATGCGGCCCCTCTACAATGAGCAGTTCTTC	CSVELAMRPLYNEQFF
TRBV20-1	TRBJ1-3	-	-	TGCGGTGCTAGAGACGGGACATCTGGAAACACCATATATTTT	CGARDGTSGNTIYF
TRBV29-1	TRBJ1-2	-	-	TGCAGCGTTGGGGGCAGAGTTAACTATGGCTACACCTTC	CSVGGRVNYGYTF
TRBV20-1	TRBJ2-1	-	many	TGCAGTGCTAGGAAGGGAGGAACCTACAATGAGCAGTTCTTC	CSARKGGTYNEQFF
TRBV7-6	TRBJ1-5	-	few	TGTGCCAGCAGCCACGGACCCCCGAGGGAGGGCAATCAGCCCCAGCATTTT	CASSHGPPREGNQPQHF
TRBV7-2	TRBJ1-1	-	many	TGTGCCAGCAGCTTAGTCGGTCGGACGAGTTTTAATGAAGCTTTCTTT	CASSLVGRTSFNEAFF
TRBV28	TRBJ1-1	-	many	TGTGCCAGCAGAGGACGGCCTGAAGCTTTCTTT	CASRGRPEAFF
TRBV20-1	TRBJ2-7	-	few	TGCAGTGCTAGAGATCCCTACGGGGGATACGAGCAGTACTTC	CSARDPYGGYEQYF
TRBV10-3	TRBJ1-5	-	many	TGTGCCATCAGCACCACCTACAATCAGCCCCAGCATTTT	CAISTTYNQPQHF
TRBV28	TRBJ1-5	-	many	TGTGCCAGCAAATTGGGGGGGGAGTATCAGCCCCAGCATTTT	CASKLGGEYQPQHF
TRBV7-6	TRBJ2-3	TRBD1	many	TGTGCCAGCAGCAACCTGGGACAGCCTACAGATACGCAGTATTTT	CASSNLGQPTDTQYF
TRBV6-2/TRBV6-3	TRBJ1-1	-	-	TGTGCCAGCAGTTACGGAGGGTTCACTGAAGCTTTCTTT	CASSYGGFTEAFF
TRBV7-2	TRBJ1-2	-	many	TGTGCCAGCAGCTTAGCGCCCGGCCAACATGGCTACACCTTC	CASSLAPGQHGYTF
TRBV7-8	TRBJ2-7	TRBD2	-	TGTGCCAGCAGCTTAATCCCTAGCGGGAGCCACGAGCAGTACTTC	CASSLIPSGSHEQYF
TRBV7-2	TRBJ1-2	-	many	TGTGCCAGCAGCTTAGAGGGGTGGAATTATGGCTACACCTTC	CASSLEGWNYGYTF
TRBV7-2	TRBJ2-1	-	many	TGTGCCAGCAGCTTAGGGGCGGGGAACAATGAGCAGTTCTTC	CASSLGAGNNEQFF